This T cell receptor (beta chain) was sequenced in a study of T-cell memory formation after mild COVID-19. General study findings and limits: Clones that got smaller from day 15 to 85 had even CD4/CD8, while clones growing later tipped toward CD4+. Cross-reactive memory seemingly joined, as some responding clones were found in pre-infection memory.

The TCR alpha and TCR beta cDNA libraries, bearing sample barcodes and UMIs, were generated by 5'RACE using constant-segment primers. One entry per CDR3 protein, called by TCRdb with MiXCR from the 5' RACE reads. The table has approximately 400,000 distinct CDR3 sequences, about 20% seen once. Germline CDR1 DFQATT, CDR2 SNEGSKA (reference sequence). The V gene lost 3 bases and the J gene lost 8 bases, with 17 bases spanning the gap. The CDR3 has 14 residues. On this clonotype: Its antigen is not identified.

The chain is built from TRBV20-1 and TRBJ1-3; weak D call: TRBD1 (6 bases). Sample: PBMCs or a T cell subset sorted from them (not recorded which). The sequence was collected from a man aged 18 to 29 who had mild COVID-19 (a few samples of this study predate the infection). Cell type and time point are not known. The CDR3 protein is CSARGRGRGHTIYF. In DNA form, the CDR3 reads TGCAGTGCTAGGGGCCGGGGGCGAGGACACACCATATATTTT.